This T cell receptor (beta chain) emerged from a study of cytomegalovirus exposure and HLA in healthy donors (dated 2017 in TCRdb). Context from the whole study: An earlier analysis of 550 to 700 of the donors reported 250 to 350 Gb of sequence data and roughly 100 million unique TCR beta sequences from about 180 million T cells. An early release that covered several hundred HLA-typed donors contained approximately 300 gigabases of sequencing data and 85 million to 100 million unique TCR sequences. Among the roughly 430 genotyped donors, more than 70% belonged to the genetic ancestry cluster associated with self-reported Caucasian donors. The aim of the study was to test whether cataloging public T cell receptors could identify signatures of past pathogen exposure. The study used immunosequencing to profile the T cell repertoires of several hundred subjects and linked those repertoires to cytomegalovirus serostatus. A separate validation cohort of 100 to 150 different subjects was used in addition to the 666-subject first cohort. To predict cytomegalovirus infection status, the study combined high-throughput TCR immunosequencing, statistical association of individual TCRs with disease status, and machine learning. To study patterns of TCR occurrence, a later analysis re-analyzed previously published TCR beta repertoires from 666 donors and added high-resolution HLA genotyping. The later analysis used no new phenotypic data to find candidate immune exposures, relying instead on TCR beta sequences and their occurrence across donors. An earlier analysis of a few hundred of the donors applied high-throughput TCR beta sequencing to assess whether each TCR beta V gene segment acted as functional or pseudogenic. Donor age, sex, ethnicity and CMV serostatus were compiled together with the repertoire data. A later genetic analysis used genome-wide SNP genotypes for about 65% of the roughly 670 donors, treating that subset as a discovery cohort. Every discovery cohort repertoire had been produced on one sequencing platform. HLA typing included class I and class II loci at four-digit resolution. Typing coverage varied by locus: about 629-640 donors for A, B, C, DRB1 and DQB1; approximately 500 for DQA1; nearly 610 for DPA1; approximately 490 for DPB1. Roughly 5 DR-DQ haplotypes were handled as single units for association and clustering, since linkage in the cohort was strong. Across some 400 genotyped donors of the cohort, an average of roughly 250,000 unique TCR beta nucleotide sequences per donor were sequenced, and approximately 19% of those sequences were non-productive.

What the work shows at the level of the full study, not this receptor alone: The classifier was reported to diagnose cytomegalovirus status with high specificity and sensitivity in both the original cohort and the validation cohort. The 87-base-pair reads could not distinguish some IMGT-functional V segments, including TRBV6-2 and TRBV6-3, so those segments were excluded. Specific HLA alleles were associated with 16,951 TCR beta sequences at a false discovery rate of 0.05 in a later analysis. In this cohort, only TCR beta chains were sequenced, and detectable features were limited by the absence of alpha or paired-chain data. In vitro tests confirmed that a few of the cytomegalovirus-associated TCR beta chains recognize cytomegalovirus antigens. An association between a missense DCLRE1C variant and V-gene and J-gene trimming of TCR beta chains was found in a later genetic analysis and replicated in an independent cohort. While some public TCRs were present in many individuals, most TCR sequences turned up only very rarely across donors. Roughly 15 rarely observed V segments, including chromosome 9 orphons, were excluded from the earlier analysis of a few hundred of the donors because counts were too low. The study gave a list of under 200 TCR beta chains associated with cytomegalovirus. Strong co-occurrence of HLA alleles, especially DR and DQ, made assigning TCR associations to individual alleles difficult. A further reported finding was that TCR beta sequences accurately predicted the HLA-A and HLA-B alleles for most subjects in the first cohort. The authors suggested that the approach could potentially be generalized to other disease states and immunological phenotypes. Compared with equally common non-associated chains, HLA-associated TCR beta chains in a later analysis were more clonally expanded and had lower generation probabilities. CMV serostatus was the only immune exposure information available for the cohort. Correlated functional status among segregating V segments might reflect linkage disequilibrium, but an unknown experimental factor could not be ruled out. A later analysis found that TCR association rates varied across HLA loci, with DRB1 alleles showing the most associated TCRs and HLA-C alleles the fewest. A cluster of highly shared sequence variants was judged likely to be a technical artifact of the sequencing pipeline. Compared with the approximately 710-donor mean, donors in an Asian-associated ancestry cluster had fewer N-insertions in productive TCRs, according to a later genetic analysis. Most CMV-associated TCR beta chains appeared to be HLA-restricted in a later analysis, and the HLA associations seemed to be driven largely by CMV exposure. In a later analysis, several top co-occurrence clusters were reported to appear linked to parvovirus B19, influenza, CMV and Epstein-Barr virus. Because some donors lacked HLA typing at each locus, the association tests relied only on the typed subset. Roughly uniform sequencing depth across donors was assumed in presence/absence analyses, although this assumption may not hold. In an earlier analysis of 587 of the donors, most TCR beta V segments appeared in productive rearrangements about 87% or about 30% of the time, broadly matching IMGT annotations.

In the germline V gene, CDR1 corresponds to SQVTM and CDR2 to ANQGSEA. The junction carries 14 bases between V and J, which are trimmed by 7 bases and 6 bases respectively. CDR3 length: 12 amino acids, cysteine to phenylalanine. CDR3 DNA is the only sequence kept; it has 36 bases, read in frame from the first base. In total, roughly 670 healthy bone marrow donors made up the cohort. At the time of sampling, all cohort members were nominally healthy, though unrecorded immune exposures were likely present. The donor tested CMV seropositive, placing the donor among the 250 to 350 seropositive members of the cohort. A peripheral blood sample was provided by each donor, and peripheral blood mononuclear cells were used for TCR beta sequencing. Genomic DNA was extracted from the blood cell samples with the Qiagen DNeasy Blood Extraction Kit. Library method: the immunoSEQ multiplex PCR assay. The multiplex PCR relied on a mix of 60 forward primers for TCR Vbeta segments and 13 reverse primers for TCR Jbeta segments. The CDR3 region of rearranged TCR beta genes was amplified from genomic DNA by a multiplex PCR assay. On the Illumina HiSeq System, the amplified TCR beta libraries were sequenced as 87-base-pair reads. In the paper's pipeline: In a later analysis, tens of millions of unique TCR beta chains were counted across the roughly 670 repertoires, and around 10 million of these chains were shared by at least two donors. Raw reads were error-corrected and collapsed into unique sequences with a nearest-neighbor algorithm that merged closely related sequences to remove PCR and sequencing errors. V, D and J gene segments were assigned by aligning CDR3 sequences to IMGT reference sequences. Each retained sequence needed at least a six-nucleotide match to both a V gene segment and a J gene segment. Rearrangements were classified as productive when the CDR3 lacked stop codons and remained in frame with V and J, and all other rearrangements were classified as non-productive. Following IMGT convention, CDR3 was defined as the stretch from the second conserved V-encoded cysteine to the conserved J-encoded phenylalanine. The earlier analysis of a few hundred of the donors excluded sequences that lacked an unambiguous match to a single V gene segment. In an earlier analysis of 587 of the donors, V segments were called functional above 56.7% productive rearrangements and were called segregating when the between-donor standard deviation exceeded 5%. To diagnose cytomegalovirus status from the catalog of TCR beta chain sequences, a statistical classification framework was built. In a later analysis, TCR nucleotide sequences were compared against IMGT/GENE-DB human TR gene sequences so that V and J genes could be assigned. Using the TCRdist pipeline, a later analysis assigned CDR3 sequences along with most-parsimonious VDJ recombination scenarios. In a later analysis, every TCR beta chain was defined by the combination of its CDR3 amino acid sequence and its V-gene family, and reads without a unique V-gene family were dropped. In a later analysis, 550 to 650 highly shared, low-generation-probability nucleotide sequences were removed to address suspected cross-contamination and a sequencing artifact. A later analysis calculated a clonal expansion index for each public chain from normalized within-repertoire ranks of inferred template counts. In a later analysis, generation probabilities were computed using a VDJ recombination model fitted to out-of-frame rearrangements, and the results were checked against IGoR. In a later analysis, hypergeometric tests were used to score TCR-TCR, TCR-HLA and TCR-CMV co-occurrence, with a repertoire-size bias correction applied to TCR pairs. A later analysis estimated false discovery rates by permuting HLA or CMV assignments 20 times. In a later analysis, co-occurring TCRs were grouped using DBSCAN, and TCRdist sequence similarity was added for clustering within HLA-allele-positive subsets. Co-occurrence clustering excluded repertoires with fewer than 30,000 or more than 120,000 public chains, plus five with anomalous nucleotide sharing. Held by TCRdb, this immuneACCESS table contains in-frame sequences only and omits some clones. Under half of the omission traces to an unresolved V gene where checked; the cause of the rest is unknown. The V and J calls and clone size were taken over from that table, and D and trimming were inferred from the DNA. The sample records fewer than 55,000 clones, roughly 72% of which are singletons. The ten largest clones take up 22% of the sample.

This clone was seen only once. The antigen it binds to is not known. Base qualities are not recorded, but no much larger clone differs from it by a single base. The sequence joins TRBV29-1 to TRBJ2-3; the D region possibly corresponds to TRBD1 (8 bases align). This TCR derives from a woman aged 45-65 years in good health and CMV-seropositive. Input material: PBMCs. This receptor has the CDR3 CSAYRGGDTQYF. The sequence in DNA is TGCAGCGCCTACAGGGGGGGGGATACGCAGTATTTT.